This T cell receptor (beta chain) was sequenced in a study of shared clonotypes between healthy human individuals. Study findings and constraints: Several donors shared approximately 5% of their naive CD4 clonotypes. The generation probabilities recorded for non-shared clonotypes fell below those of clonotypes shared by all four donors.

This table comes from immunoSEQ multiplex PCR, and its TCRdb copy is limited to in-frame clones, with some not included. The table lists nearly 1 million clones, 60% to 85% of them singletons. V dropped 4 bases and J dropped 6; count of bases not matched to a gene: 6. The CDR3 totals 14 residues. Germline V CDR1 and CDR2: WSHSY, SAAADI. Comment on this clone: Its antigen is as yet unknown.

The chain links TRBV10-2 to TRBJ2-5; 9 positions agree with TRBD2. Material: memory CD4+ T cells sorted from blood. Subset denoted: CD45RA-negative fraction. The source of this sequence is a man in his late teens or twenties in good health. CDR3 sequence (DNA): TGCGCCAGCAGTGCGGCGGGGGGGCGGAAGACCCAGTACTTC. Residues: CASSAAGGRKTQYF.